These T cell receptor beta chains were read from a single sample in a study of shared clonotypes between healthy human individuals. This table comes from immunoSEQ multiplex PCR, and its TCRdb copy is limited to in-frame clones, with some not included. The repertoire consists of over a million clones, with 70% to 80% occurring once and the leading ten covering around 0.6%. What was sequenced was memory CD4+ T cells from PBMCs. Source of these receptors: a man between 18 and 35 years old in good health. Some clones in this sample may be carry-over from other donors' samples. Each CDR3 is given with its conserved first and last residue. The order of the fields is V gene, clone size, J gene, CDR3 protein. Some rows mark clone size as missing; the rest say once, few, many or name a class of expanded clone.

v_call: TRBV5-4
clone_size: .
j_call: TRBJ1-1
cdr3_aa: CASSSTGGEAFF

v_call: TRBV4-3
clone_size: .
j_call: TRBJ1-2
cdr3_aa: CASSQSPGTYYGYTF

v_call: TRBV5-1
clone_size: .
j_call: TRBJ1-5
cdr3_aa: CASSSSGGNQPQHF

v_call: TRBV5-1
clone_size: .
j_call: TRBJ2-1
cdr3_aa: CASSLPTGQGAGEQFF

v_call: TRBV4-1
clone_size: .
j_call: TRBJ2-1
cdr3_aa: CASSQVPLAGVAEQFF

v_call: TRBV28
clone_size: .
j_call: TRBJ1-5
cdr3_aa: CASSLLGRWGGYSNQPQHF

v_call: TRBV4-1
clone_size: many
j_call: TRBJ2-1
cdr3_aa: CASSQGTERAYNEQFF

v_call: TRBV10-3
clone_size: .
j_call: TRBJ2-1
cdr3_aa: CAISESGQPDEQFF

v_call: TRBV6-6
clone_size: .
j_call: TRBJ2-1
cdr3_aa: CASSYRSGNEQFF

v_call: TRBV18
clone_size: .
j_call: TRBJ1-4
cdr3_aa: CASSPLTVSNEKLFF

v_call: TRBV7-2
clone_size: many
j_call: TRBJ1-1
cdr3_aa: CASSLGRSSTEAFF

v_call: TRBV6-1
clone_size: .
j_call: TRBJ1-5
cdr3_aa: CASSEPNQPQHF

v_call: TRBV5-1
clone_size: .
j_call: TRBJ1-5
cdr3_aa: CASSSGDRGNQPQHF

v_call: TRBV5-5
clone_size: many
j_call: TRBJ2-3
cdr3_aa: CASGGTNTDTQYF

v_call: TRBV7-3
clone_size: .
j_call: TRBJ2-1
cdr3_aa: CASSPFGRTSGNRDEQFF

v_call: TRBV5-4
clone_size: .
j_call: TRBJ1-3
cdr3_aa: CASSLSGVGNTIYF

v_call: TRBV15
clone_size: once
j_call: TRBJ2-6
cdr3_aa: CATSTGTGFPSGANVLTF

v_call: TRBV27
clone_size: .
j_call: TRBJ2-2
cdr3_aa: CASSKSNTGELFF

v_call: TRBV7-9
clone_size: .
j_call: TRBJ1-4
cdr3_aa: CASSPNRGYAEKLFF

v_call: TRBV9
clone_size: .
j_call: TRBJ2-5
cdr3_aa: CASSDKHSSEETQYF

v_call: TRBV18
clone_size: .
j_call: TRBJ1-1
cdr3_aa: CASSPLLEASAEAFF

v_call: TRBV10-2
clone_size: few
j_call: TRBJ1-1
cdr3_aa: CASSVFTEAFF

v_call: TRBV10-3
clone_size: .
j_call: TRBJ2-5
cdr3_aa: CAISESVGQQETQYF

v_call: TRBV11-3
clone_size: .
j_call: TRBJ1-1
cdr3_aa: CASSLASNTEAFF

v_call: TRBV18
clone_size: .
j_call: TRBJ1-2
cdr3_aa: CAGAVSGQVPGGYTF

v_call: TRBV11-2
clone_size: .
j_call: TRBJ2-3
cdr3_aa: CASIPGLTTDTQYF

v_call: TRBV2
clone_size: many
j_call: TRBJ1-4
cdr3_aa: CASRESGASNEKLFF

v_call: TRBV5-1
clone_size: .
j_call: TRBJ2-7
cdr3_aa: CASSRFRGGVPWEQYF

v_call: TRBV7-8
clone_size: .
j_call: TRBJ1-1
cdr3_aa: CASSLERVRGYTEAFF

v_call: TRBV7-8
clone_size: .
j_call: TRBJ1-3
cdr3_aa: CASSLQTSGAVGNTIYF

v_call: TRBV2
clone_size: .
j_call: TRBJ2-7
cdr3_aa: CASSEVDQQYF

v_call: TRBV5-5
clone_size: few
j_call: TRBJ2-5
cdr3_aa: CASSSRTGTGGETQYF

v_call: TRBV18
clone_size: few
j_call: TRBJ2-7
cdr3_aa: CASSPSVGAVSYEQYF

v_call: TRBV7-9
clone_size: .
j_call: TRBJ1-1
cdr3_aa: CASSLDWGAEAFF

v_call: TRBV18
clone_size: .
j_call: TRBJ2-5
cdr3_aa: CASSPRQVQETQYF

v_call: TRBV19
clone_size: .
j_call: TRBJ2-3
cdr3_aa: CASRDRPISTDTQYF

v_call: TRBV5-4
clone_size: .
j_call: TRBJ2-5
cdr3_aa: CASSLWLTGNRETQYF

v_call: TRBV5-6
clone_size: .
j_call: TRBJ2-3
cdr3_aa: CASSPDTQYF

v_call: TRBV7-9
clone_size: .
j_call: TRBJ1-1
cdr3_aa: CASSFVSLNTEAFF

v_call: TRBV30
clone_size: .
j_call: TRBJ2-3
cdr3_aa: CAWSSGLSTDTQYF

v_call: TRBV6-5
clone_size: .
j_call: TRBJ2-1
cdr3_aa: CASSWGGAHYNEQFF

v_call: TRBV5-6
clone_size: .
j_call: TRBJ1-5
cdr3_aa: CASSLRDGQGQPQHF

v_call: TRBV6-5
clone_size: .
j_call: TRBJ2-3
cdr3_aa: CASSYRGRSTDTQYF

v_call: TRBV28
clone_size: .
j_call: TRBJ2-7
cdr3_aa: CAHGQHLSYEQYF

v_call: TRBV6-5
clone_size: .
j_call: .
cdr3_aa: CASSPPIAGVYEQYF